A single sample gave rise to the 16 T cell receptor beta chains below, sequenced in a study of T cells in Graves' hyperthyroidism and ophthalmopathy. RNA transcripts yielded amplified TCR beta CDR3 regions. HTBI primers drove first-round RT-PCR of the TCR CDR3. Each CDR3 protein is one row after TCRdb ran MiXCR on the multiplex PCR reads. In the table there are under 800,000 distinct CDR3 sequences, around 15% of which are singletons. Sequenced input: blood. Receptors were obtained from a woman aged 18 to 35 with Graves' hyperthyroidism.

The V and J genes are TRBV4-1 and TRBJ1-1, with D unresolved. From germline, CDR1 is MGHRA and CDR2 YSYEKL. Trimming took 0 bases from V and 4 from J, leaving 9 bases between them. The CDR3 covers 14 residues. The CDR3 DNA sequence: TGCGCCAGCAGCCAAGATAGCCAGTCCACTGAAGCTTTCTTT. Encoded protein: CASSQDSQSTEAFF.

This clonotype was counted ten times or more. This chain joins TRBV27 and TRBJ2-3, with 13 bases matching TRBD2. Germline V gives CDR1 MNHEY, CDR2 SMNVEV (reference sequence). This CDR3 contains 15 residues. V dropped 6 bases and J dropped 1; count of bases not matched to a gene: 1. The DNA of the CDR3 is TGTGCCAGCAGGGGACTAGCGGGACGCACAGATACGCAGTATTTT. Protein product: CASRGLAGRTDTQYF.

This clonotype was counted ten times or more. V and J are TRBV2 and TRBJ1-5; D is uncertain. CDR1 and CDR2 (germline): SNHLY, FYNNEI. The CDR3 totals 15 residues. Trimming left V 6 bases short and J 1 base short, with 13 bases between. As DNA, the CDR3 is TGTGCCAGCAGCCACCCGGACCGGAGCAATCAGCCCCAGCATTTT. As protein: CASSHPDRSNQPQHF.

This clonotype was seen ten or more times. The chain links TRBV28 to TRBJ2-7; TRBD1 matches 7 bases. The trim removed 3 bases at V and 0 bases at J, leaving 8 bases unmatched. Germline V gene sequence: CDR1 MDHEN, CDR2 SYDVKM. The CDR3 consists of 16 residues. CDR3 sequence: CASSFARGRGSYEQYF. CDR3 DNA: TGTGCCAGCAGTTTTGCGAGGGGGCGAGGCTCCTACGAGCAGTACTTC.

This clonotype was seen at least ten times. The chain employs TRBV7-3 and TRBJ2-1; D gene ambiguous. There are 13 residues in the CDR3. V gave up 1 base and J gave up 4 bases, with 5 bases separating them. Per germline, CDR1 SGHTA and CDR2 FQGTGA. This CDR3 is CASSLNTYNEQFF. DNA for the CDR3: TGTGCCAGCAGCTTAAATACGTACAATGAGCAGTTCTTC.

Many counts were recorded for this clonotype. The chain is built from TRBV7-2 and TRBJ2-1; 13 bases fit TRBD2. This CDR3 region has 16 residues. Unmatched junction bases numbered 3, after V lost 0 bases and J lost 7 bases. CDR1 SGHTA and CDR2 FQGNSA come from the germline V gene. CDR3 in amino acids: CASSLAGLAGRNEQFF. CDR3 nucleotide sequence: TGTGCCAGCAGCTTAGCGGGACTAGCGGGGCGAAATGAGCAGTTCTTC.

This clonotype has a handful of counts. The rearrangement joins TRBV5-5 to TRBJ2-7; 7 nucleotides match TRBD1. The ends lost 5 bases at V and 3 bases at J; junction bases unmatched: 8. There are 14 residues in the CDR3. Germline CDR1 SGHKS, CDR2 YYEKEE (reference sequence). CDR3 in amino acids: CASRVGTANYEQYF. The CDR3 region has the DNA TGTGCCAGCAGGGTCGGGACAGCAAACTACGAGCAGTACTTC.

This clonotype was recorded many times. This sequence joins TRBV7-9 and TRBJ2-7; 7 nucleotides match TRBD1. V shed 4 bases and J 3 bases; nucleotides not matched to a gene: 0. CDR3 length: 12 amino acids. Germline V gene sequence: CDR1 SEHNR, CDR2 FQNEAQ (reference sequence). CDR3 amino acids: CASSWDSYEQYF. CDR3 DNA: TGTGCCAGCAGCTGGGACAGCTACGAGCAGTACTTC.

This clonotype was detected many times. The V and J genes are TRBV7-2 and TRBJ2-7; tentatively, D is TRBD1 (6 bases). In germline, CDR1 is SGHTA, CDR2 FQGNSA. This CDR3 is built from 14 residues. The germline V and J ends were trimmed by 5 bases and 3 bases, with 14 bases remaining between them. CDR3 amino acids: CASSVREGGYEQYF. The CDR3 DNA reads TGTGCCAGCAGCGTACGGGAAGGGGGCTACGAGCAGTACTTC.

This clonotype was recorded at least ten times. V and J are TRBV3-1 and TRBJ1-5, with D maybe TRBD1 (5 bases). The CDR3 consists of 18 residues. Trimming removed 0 bases from V and 2 bases from J, with 17 bases in between. Germline CDR1 LGHDT, CDR2 YNNKEL (reference sequence). The CDR3 nucleotides read TGTGCCAGCAGCCAAGAAGGATTATTGGGGGGAGGCAATCAGCCCCAGCATTTT. Amino acids: CASSQEGLLGGGNQPQHF.

The V and J genes are TRBV20-1 and TRBJ2-5; 7 nucleotides align to TRBD1. V was pared by 5 bases and J by 4 bases, with 7 bases of the junction left unmatched. This CDR3 is built from 13 residues. Germline CDR1 and CDR2: DFQATT and SNEGSKA (reference sequence). Written as DNA, the CDR3 is TGCAGTGCTCAAGGTACAGGGGTAGAGACCCAGTACTTC. This codes for CSAQGTGVETQYF.

This chain joins TRBV6-5 and TRBJ1-1, with 8 bases aligning to TRBD1. The ends lost 2 bases at V and 4 bases at J; junction bases unmatched: 6. From germline, CDR1 is MNHEY and CDR2 SVGAGI. The CDR3 contains 15 residues. The chain's CDR3 is CASSYLDRDFTEAFF. In DNA, the CDR3 is TGTGCCAGCAGTTACCTGGACAGGGATTTCACTGAAGCTTTCTTT.

This clonotype was found many times. The chain couples TRBV6-5 to TRBJ2-7; D remains unclear. Germline-derived CDR1 and CDR2 are MNHEY and SVGAGI. The CDR3 spans 13 residues. Deletions cut 2 bases from V and 7 bases from J, with 12 bases between. The CDR3 here is CASSYEYEAEQYF. The CDR3 bases are TGTGCCAGCAGTTACGAGTACGAGGCGGAGCAGTACTTC.

The V and J genes are TRBV29-1 and TRBJ2-2, with D possibly being TRBD1 (5 bases). Germline-derived CDR1 and CDR2 are SQVTM and ANQGSEA. This CDR3 has 14 amino acids. Trimming took 7 bases from V and 0 from J, leaving 12 bases between them. The CDR3 is CSALVDTNTGELFF. CDR3 bases: TGCAGCGCCTTAGTGGACACGAACACCGGGGAGCTGTTTTTT.

This clonotype was counted ten times or more. The chain joins TRBV2 to TRBJ2-1, with D uncertain. Germline values: CDR1 SNHLY, CDR2 FYNNEI. V was cut by 2 bases and J by 4 bases, with 6 bases left in between. The CDR3 loop spans 13 amino acids. The CDR3: CASSENLYNEQFF. The CDR3 bases are TGTGCCAGCAGTGAAAACCTTTACAATGAGCAGTTCTTC.

This clonotype was detected ten times or more. The chain is built from TRBV6-1 and TRBJ2-5; unclear D gene. V shed 4 bases and J shed 2 bases, with 11 bases lying between them. Per the germline V gene, CDR1 is MNHNS and CDR2 is SASEGT. This CDR3 has 14 amino acids. The CDR3 is CASSVRALQETQYF. DNA for the CDR3: TGTGCCAGCAGTGTTCGGGCCCTACAAGAGACCCAGTACTTC.